The count of the clone carrying this T cell receptor (beta chain) is one. These data originate in a study of blood T cell repertoires in COVID-19. The overall study: T cells, B-cell-depleted T cells, or PBMCs provided the cDNA or gDNA that served as material.

Source study methods: Using reference gene primer amplification, nucleated cell counts were estimated. Sequencing used immunoSEQ multiplex PCR; TCRdb keeps in-frame clones, though not all of them. Clone size and the V and J calls come from that table; the DNA yielded D and trimming. The sample has some 68,000 clones; 86% are singletons. This CDR3 comprises 14 residues. Trimming pared 6 bases from V and 6 bases from J, leaving 17 bases between. CDR1 is MDHEN and CDR2 is SYDVKM in the germline V gene. The sequenced material came from peripheral blood. The sequence was obtained from a man in his fifties or sixties with active COVID-19. The rearrangement links TRBV28 to TRBJ1-1; D gene uncertain. As DNA, the CDR3 is TGTGCCAGCAGACCGCTAGACGGGTGGGCTGAAGCTTTCTTT. Its protein is CASRPLDGWAEAFF.